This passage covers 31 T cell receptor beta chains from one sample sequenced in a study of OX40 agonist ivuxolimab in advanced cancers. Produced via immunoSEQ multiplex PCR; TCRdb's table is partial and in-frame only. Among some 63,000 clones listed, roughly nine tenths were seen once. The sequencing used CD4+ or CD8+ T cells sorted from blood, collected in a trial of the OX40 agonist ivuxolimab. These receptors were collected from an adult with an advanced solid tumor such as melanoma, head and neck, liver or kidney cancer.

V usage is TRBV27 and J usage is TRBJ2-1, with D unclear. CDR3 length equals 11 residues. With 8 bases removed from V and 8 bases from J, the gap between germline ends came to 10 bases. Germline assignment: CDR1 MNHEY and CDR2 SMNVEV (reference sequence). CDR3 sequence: CASFSRDEQFF. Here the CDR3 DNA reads TGTGCCAGCTTCAGCCGGGATGAGCAGTTCTTC.

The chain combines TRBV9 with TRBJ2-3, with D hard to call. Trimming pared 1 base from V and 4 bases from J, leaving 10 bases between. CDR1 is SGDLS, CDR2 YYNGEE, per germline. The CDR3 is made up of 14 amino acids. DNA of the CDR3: TGTGCCAGCAGCGTAACCTACTACGCAGATACGCAGTATTTT. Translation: CASSVTYYADTQYF.

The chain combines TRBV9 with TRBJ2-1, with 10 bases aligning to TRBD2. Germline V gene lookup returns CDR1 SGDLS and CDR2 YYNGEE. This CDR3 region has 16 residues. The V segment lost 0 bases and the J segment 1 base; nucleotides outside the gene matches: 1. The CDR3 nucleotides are TGTGCCAGCAGCGTAGAACTAGCGGGGTCCTACAATGAGCAGTTCTTC. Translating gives CASSVELAGSYNEQFF.

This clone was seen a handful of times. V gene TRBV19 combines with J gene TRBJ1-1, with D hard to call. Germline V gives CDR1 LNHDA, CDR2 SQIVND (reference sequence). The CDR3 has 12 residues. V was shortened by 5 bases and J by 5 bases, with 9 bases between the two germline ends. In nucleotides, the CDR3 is TGTGCCAGTAGTTTCGAAGGGACTGAAGCTTTCTTT. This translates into CASSFEGTEAFF.

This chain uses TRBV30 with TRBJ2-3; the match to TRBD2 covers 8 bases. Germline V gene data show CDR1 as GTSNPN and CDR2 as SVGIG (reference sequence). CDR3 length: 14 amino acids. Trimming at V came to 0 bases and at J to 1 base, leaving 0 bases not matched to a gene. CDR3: CAWSVTSGTDTQYF. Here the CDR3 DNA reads TGTGCCTGGAGTGTGACTAGCGGCACAGATACGCAGTATTTT.

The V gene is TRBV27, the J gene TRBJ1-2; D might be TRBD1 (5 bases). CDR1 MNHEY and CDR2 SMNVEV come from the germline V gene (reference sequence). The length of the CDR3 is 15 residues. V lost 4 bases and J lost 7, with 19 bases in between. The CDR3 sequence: CASSWAARGTGGYTF. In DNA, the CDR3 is TGTGCCAGCAGTTGGGCAGCTAGAGGGACGGGTGGCTACACCTTC.

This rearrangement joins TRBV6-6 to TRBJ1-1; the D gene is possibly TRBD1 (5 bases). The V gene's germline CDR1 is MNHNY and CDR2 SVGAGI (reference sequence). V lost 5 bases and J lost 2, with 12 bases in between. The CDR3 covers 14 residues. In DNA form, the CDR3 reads TGTGCCAGCAGTGCAGGGATTTATAACACTGAAGCTTTCTTT. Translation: CASSAGIYNTEAFF.

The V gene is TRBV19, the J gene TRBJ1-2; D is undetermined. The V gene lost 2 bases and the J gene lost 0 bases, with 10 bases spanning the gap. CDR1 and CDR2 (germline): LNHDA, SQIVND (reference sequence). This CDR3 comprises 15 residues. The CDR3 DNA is TGTGCCAGTAGTATAATGGCGGGGTCTAACTATGGCTACACCTTC. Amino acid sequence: CASSIMAGSNYGYTF.

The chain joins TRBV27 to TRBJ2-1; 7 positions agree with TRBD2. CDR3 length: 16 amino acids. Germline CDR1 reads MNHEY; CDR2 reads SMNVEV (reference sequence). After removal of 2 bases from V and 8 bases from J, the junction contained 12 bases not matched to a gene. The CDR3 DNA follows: TGTGCCAGCAGTTTAAATCCAGCGGGGACCTTTGATGAGCAGTTCTTC. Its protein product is CASSLNPAGTFDEQFF.

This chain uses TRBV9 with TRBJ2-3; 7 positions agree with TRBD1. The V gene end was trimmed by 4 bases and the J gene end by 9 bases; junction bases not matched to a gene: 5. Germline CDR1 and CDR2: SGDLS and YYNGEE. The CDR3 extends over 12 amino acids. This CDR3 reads CASSPGQETQYF. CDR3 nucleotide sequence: TGTGCCAGCAGCCCTGGACAGGAAACGCAGTATTTT.

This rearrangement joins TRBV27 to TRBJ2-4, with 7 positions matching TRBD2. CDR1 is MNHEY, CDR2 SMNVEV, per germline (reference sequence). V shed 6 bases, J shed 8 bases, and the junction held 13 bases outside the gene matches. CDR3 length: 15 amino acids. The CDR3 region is CASSPSDGRSDIQYF. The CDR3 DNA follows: TGTGCCAGCAGCCCTAGCGACGGGAGGTCGGACATTCAGTACTTC.

CDR3 coding DNA: TGTGCCAGCAGCTTCGGGACTAGCGGCCCAGCAATCCCAGATACGCAGTATTTT. This codes for CASSFGTSGPAIPDTQYF. The rearrangement joins TRBV11-3 to TRBJ2-3; TRBD2 matches at 11 bases. CDR3 length: 18 residues. In germline, CDR1 is SGHNT, CDR2 YENEEA. The ends lost 3 bases at V and 4 bases at J; junction bases unmatched: 12.

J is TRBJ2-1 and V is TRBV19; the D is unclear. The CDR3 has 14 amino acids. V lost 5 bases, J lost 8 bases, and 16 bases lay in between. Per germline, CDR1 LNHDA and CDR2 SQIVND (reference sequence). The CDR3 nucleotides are TGTGCCAGTAGTCGTGGGCCTTCCAGCGATGAGCAGTTCTTC. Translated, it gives CASSRGPSSDEQFF.

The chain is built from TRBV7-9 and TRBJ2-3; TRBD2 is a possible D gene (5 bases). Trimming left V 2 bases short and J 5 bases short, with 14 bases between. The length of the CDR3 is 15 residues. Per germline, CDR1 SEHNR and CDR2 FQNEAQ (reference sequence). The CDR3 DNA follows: TGTGCCAGCAGCTTAAGGCGAGGGTTCGGAGATACGCAGTATTTT. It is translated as CASSLRRGFGDTQYF.

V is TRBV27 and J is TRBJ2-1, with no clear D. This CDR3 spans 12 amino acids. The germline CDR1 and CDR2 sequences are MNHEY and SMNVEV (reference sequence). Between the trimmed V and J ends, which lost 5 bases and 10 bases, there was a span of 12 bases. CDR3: CASSPPGREQFF. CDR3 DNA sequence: TGTGCCAGCAGTCCTCCGGGCAGGGAGCAGTTCTTC.

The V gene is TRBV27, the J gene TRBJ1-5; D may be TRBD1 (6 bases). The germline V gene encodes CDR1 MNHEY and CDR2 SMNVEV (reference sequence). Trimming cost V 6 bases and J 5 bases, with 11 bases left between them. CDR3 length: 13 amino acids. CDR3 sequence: CASRGGLYQPQHF. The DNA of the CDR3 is TGTGCCAGCAGGGGGGGGCTCTATCAGCCCCAGCATTTT.

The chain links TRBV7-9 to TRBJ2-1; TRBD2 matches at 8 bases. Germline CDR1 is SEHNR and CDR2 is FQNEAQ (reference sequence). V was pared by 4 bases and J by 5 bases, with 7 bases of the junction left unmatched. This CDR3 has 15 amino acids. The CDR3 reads CASSSLAGRDNEQFF. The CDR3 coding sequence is TGTGCCAGCAGCTCCTTAGCGGGGAGAGACAATGAGCAGTTCTTC. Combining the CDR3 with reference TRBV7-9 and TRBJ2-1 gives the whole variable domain DTGVSQNPRHKITKRGQNVTFRCDPISEHNRLYWYRQTLGQGPEFLTYFQNEAQLEKSRLLSDRFSAERPKGSFSTLEIQRTEQGDSAMYLCASSSLAGRDNEQFFGPGTRLTVL.

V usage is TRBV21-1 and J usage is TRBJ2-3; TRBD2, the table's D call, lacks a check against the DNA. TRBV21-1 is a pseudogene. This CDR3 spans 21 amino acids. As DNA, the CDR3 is TGTGCCAGCAGCAAAGTTTGTTTAGGGGCGGGGGGGCCCCTGGAGACAGATACGCAGTATTTT. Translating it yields CASSKVCLGAGGPLETDTQYF.

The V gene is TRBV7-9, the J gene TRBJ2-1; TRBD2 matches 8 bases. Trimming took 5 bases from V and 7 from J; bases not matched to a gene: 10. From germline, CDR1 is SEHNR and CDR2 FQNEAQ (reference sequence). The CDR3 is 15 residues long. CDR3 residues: CASSLPRGVANEQFF. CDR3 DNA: TGTGCCAGCAGCCTCCCGCGGGGGGTAGCGAATGAGCAGTTCTTC.

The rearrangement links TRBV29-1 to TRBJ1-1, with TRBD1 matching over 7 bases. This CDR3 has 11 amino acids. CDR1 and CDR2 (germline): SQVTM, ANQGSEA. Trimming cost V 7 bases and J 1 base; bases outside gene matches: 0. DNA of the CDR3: TGCAGCGGGGACAGGAACACTGAAGCTTTCTTT. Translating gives CSGDRNTEAFF.

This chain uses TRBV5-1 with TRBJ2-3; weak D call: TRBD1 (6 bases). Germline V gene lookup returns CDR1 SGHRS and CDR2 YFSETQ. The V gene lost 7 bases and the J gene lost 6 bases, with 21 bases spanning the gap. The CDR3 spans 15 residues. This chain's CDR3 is CASRYRGRTIDTQYF. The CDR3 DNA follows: TGCGCCAGCCGATATAGGGGGAGAACCATTGATACGCAGTATTTT.

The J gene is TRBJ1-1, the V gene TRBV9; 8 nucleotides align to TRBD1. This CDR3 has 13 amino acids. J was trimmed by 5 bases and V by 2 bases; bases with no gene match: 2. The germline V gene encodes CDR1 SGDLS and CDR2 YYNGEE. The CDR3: CASSVTGGTEAFF. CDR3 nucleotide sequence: TGTGCCAGCAGCGTCACAGGGGGGACTGAAGCTTTCTTT.

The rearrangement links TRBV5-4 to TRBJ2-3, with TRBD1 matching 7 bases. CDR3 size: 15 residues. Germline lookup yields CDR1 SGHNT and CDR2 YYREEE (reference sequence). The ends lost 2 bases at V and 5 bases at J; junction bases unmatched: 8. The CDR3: CASSFRGGLVDTQYF. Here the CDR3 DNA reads TGTGCCAGCAGCTTTCGAGGGGGCCTGGTAGATACGCAGTATTTT.

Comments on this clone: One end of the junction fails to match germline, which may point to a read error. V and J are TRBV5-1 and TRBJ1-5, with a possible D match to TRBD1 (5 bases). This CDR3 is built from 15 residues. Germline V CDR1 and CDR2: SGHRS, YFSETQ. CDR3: CASSLAAGPNQPQHF. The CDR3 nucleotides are TGCGCCAGCAGTTTGGCCGCGGGACCCAATCAGCCCCAGCATTTT.

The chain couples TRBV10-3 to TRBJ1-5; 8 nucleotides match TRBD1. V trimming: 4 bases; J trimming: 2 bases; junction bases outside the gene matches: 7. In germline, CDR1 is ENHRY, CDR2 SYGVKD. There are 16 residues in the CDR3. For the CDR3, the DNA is TGTGCCATCAGTGGAAAGGACAGGGATCGCAATCAGCCCCAGCATTTT. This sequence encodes CAISGKDRDRNQPQHF.

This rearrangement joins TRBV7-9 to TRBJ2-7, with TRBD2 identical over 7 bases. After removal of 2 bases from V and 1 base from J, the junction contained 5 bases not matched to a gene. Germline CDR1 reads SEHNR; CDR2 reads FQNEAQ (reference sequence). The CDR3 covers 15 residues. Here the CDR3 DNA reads TGTGCCAGCAGCTTACCGGGGGGAGGTTCCTACGAGCAGTACTTC. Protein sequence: CASSLPGGGSYEQYF.

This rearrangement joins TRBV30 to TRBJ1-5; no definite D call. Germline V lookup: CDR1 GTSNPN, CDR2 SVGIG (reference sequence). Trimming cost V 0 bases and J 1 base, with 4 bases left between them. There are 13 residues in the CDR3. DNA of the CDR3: TGTGCCTGGAGTGTATTCAGCAATCAGCCCCAGCATTTT. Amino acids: CAWSVFSNQPQHF.

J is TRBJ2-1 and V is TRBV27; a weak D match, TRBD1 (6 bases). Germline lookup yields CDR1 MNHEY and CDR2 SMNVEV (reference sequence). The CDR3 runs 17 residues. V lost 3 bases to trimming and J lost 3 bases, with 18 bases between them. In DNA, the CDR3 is TGTGCCAGCAGTTTGGTTTCTTGGACAGCCCGCTACAATGAGCAGTTCTTC. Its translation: CASSLVSWTARYNEQFF.

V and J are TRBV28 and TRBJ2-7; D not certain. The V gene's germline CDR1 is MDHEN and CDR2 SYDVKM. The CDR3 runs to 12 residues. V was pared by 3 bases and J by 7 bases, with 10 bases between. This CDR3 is CASSFTPREQYF. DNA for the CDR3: TGTGCCAGCAGTTTTACACCTAGGGAGCAGTACTTC.

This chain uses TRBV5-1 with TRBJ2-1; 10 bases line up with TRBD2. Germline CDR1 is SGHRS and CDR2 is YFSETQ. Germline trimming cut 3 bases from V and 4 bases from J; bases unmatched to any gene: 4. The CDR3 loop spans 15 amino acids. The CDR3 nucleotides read TGCGCCAGCAGCTCGAGGACTAGCGGTTACAATGAGCAGTTCTTC. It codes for CASSSRTSGYNEQFF.

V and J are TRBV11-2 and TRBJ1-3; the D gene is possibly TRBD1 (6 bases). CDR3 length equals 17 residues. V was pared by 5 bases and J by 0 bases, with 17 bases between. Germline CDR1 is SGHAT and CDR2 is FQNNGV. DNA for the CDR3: TGTGCCAGCAGCGTGGGACACGAGGGCTTCTCTGGAAACACCATATATTTT. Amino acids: CASSVGHEGFSGNTIYF. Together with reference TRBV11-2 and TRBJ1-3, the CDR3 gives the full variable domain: EAGVAQSPRYKIIEKRQSVAFWCNPISGHATLYWYQQILGQGPKLLIQFQNNGVVDDSQLPKDRFSAERLKGVDSTLKIQPAKLEDSAVYLCASSVGHEGFSGNTIYFGEGSWLTVV.